The 14 T cell receptor beta chains listed next were all sequenced from one sample in a study of immune evolution from preneoplasia to lung adenocarcinoma. Clones were sequenced by immunoSEQ multiplex PCR, and TCRdb holds only the in-frame ones, with some missing. The sample lists some 5,400 clones; approximately 87% were seen once. The sequencing sample was made of FFPE minimally invasive lung adenocarcinoma tissue. These TCRs come from a person between 60 and 79 years old with lung adenocarcinoma.

The CDR3 reads CASSLVKGYGYTF. The CDR3 bases are TGTGCCAGCAGTTTAGTGAAGGGGTATGGCTACACCTTC. This chain joins TRBV6-1 and TRBJ1-2, with a weak D call TRBD1 (5 bases). Trimming shortened V by 5 bases and J by 5 bases, and 12 bases separated the two germline ends. Per the germline V gene, CDR1 is MNHNS and CDR2 is SASEGT. The CDR3 totals 13 residues.

The genes are TRBV14 and TRBJ2-1; a weak D match, TRBD1 (6 bases). The CDR3 spans 16 residues. Germline-derived CDR1 and CDR2 are SGHDN and FVKESK. The V end was cut by 0 bases, the J end by 8 bases, with 17 bases between. CDR3 sequence (DNA): TGTGCCAGCAGCCAAGAGGGGGCGGGTCCCCGGGATGAGCAGTTCTTC. Translated: CASSQEGAGPRDEQFF.

The chain uses TRBV2 and TRBJ2-3, with a tentative D call TRBD2 (7 bases). The CDR3 extends over 16 amino acids. Trimming cost V 6 bases and J 0 bases, with 16 bases left between them. CDR1 is SNHLY and CDR2 is FYNNEI in the germline V gene. The CDR3 nucleotides read TGTGCCAGCAGGGCCTGGGGGCGGGGGAGCACAGATACGCAGTATTTT. It is translated as CASRAWGRGSTDTQYF.

CDR3 sequence reads: CASSLSDRSSGANVLTF. The CDR3 region has the DNA TGTGCCAGCAGCTTAAGTGACAGATCCTCTGGGGCCAACGTCCTGACTTTC. The chain is built from TRBV7-6 and TRBJ2-6; maybe TRBD1 (5 bases). The CDR3 sequence is 17 residues long. Germline CDR1 reads SGHVS; CDR2 reads FNYEAQ. Trimming removed 2 bases at V and 0 bases at J, with 11 bases between.

The V and J genes are TRBV19 and TRBJ2-5, with 7 bases aligning to TRBD2. Germline lookup yields CDR1 LNHDA and CDR2 SQIVND (reference sequence). The ends lost 5 bases at V and 4 bases at J; junction bases unmatched: 7. This CDR3 region has 14 residues. CDR3 in amino acids: CASSEAGVGETQYF. In nucleotides, the CDR3 is TGTGCCAGTAGTGAGGCGGGAGTAGGAGAGACCCAGTACTTC.

The chain uses TRBV6-6 and TRBJ2-2; D remains ambiguous. The germline V and J ends were trimmed by 0 bases and 7 bases, with 9 bases remaining between them. Per the germline V gene, CDR1 is MNHNY and CDR2 is SVGAGI (reference sequence). The CDR3 totals 14 residues. The CDR3 spells CASSYSSGIGELFF. As DNA, the CDR3 is TGTGCCAGCAGTTACTCGAGTGGAATCGGGGAGCTGTTTTTT.

The chain joins TRBV5-1 to TRBJ2-5, with 7 bases fitting TRBD2. The J segment lost 2 bases and the V segment lost 5 bases, leaving 9 bases of the junction unmatched. CDR3 length: 15 amino acids. Germline CDR1 SGHRS, CDR2 YFSETQ. CDR3 sequence: CASSYLADQQETQYF. The CDR3 nucleotides are TGCGCCAGCAGTTACCTAGCGGACCAACAAGAGACCCAGTACTTC. The full variable domain, its missing parts supplied by reference TRBV5-1 and TRBJ2-5, is KAGVTQTPRYLIKTRGQQVTLSCSPISGHRSVSWYQQTPGQGLQFLFEYFSETQRNKGNFPGRFSGRQFSNSRSEMNVSTLELGDSALYLCASSYLADQQETQYFGPGTRLLVL.

V is TRBV14 and J is TRBJ2-3, with TRBD2 identical over 7 bases. V lost 1 base, J lost 11 bases, and 6 bases stayed unmatched. The CDR3 totals 13 residues. Germline values: CDR1 SGHDN, CDR2 FVKESK. This CDR3 is CASSQVPSGQQYF. As DNA, the CDR3 is TGTGCCAGCAGCCAAGTCCCTAGCGGTCAGCAGTATTTT.

The chain combines TRBV14 with TRBJ2-3, with TRBD2 identical over 12 bases. V gave up 5 bases and J gave up 2 bases; unmatched junction bases: 5. Looked up from germline, CDR1 is SGHDN and CDR2 is FVKESK. The CDR3 runs 16 residues. The CDR3 reads CASSTLAGGITDTQYF. The DNA for the CDR3 is TGTGCCAGCAGCACGCTAGCGGGAGGGATCACAGATACGCAGTATTTT.

The V call is TRBV10-1, the J call TRBJ2-1, with TRBD1 matching over 7 bases. CDR3 length: 15 residues. The V segment lost 5 bases and the J segment 1 base; nucleotides outside the gene matches: 5. The V gene's germline CDR1 is WNHNN and CDR2 SYGVQD (reference sequence). The chain's CDR3 is CASSRGRYSYNEQFF. The CDR3 DNA is TGCGCCAGCAGTAGGGGGCGGTATTCCTACAATGAGCAGTTCTTC.

A single count supports this clone. The chain has TRBV4-2 and TRBJ2-5; perhaps TRBD1 as D (5 bases). This CDR3 spans 19 amino acids. CDR1 LGHNA and CDR2 YNFKEQ come from the germline V gene. V was clipped by 4 bases and J by 2 bases, with 26 bases between them. CDR3 residues: CASSPQAGSIRRTQETQYF. The CDR3, as DNA: TGTGCCAGCAGCCCCCAGGCCGGGTCGATTCGGCGGACACAAGAGACCCAGTACTTC.

This clone was seen just once. The chain employs TRBV6-5 and TRBJ2-7; TRBD1 agrees at 9 bases. V shed 6 bases and J 6 bases; nucleotides not matched to a gene: 9. The germline gives CDR1 MNHEY, CDR2 SVGAGI. This CDR3 region has 14 residues. The DNA for the CDR3 is TGTGCCAGCAGACGGGACAGGGTTCTGGGCGAGCAGTACTTC. As protein: CASRRDRVLGEQYF.

V gene TRBV18 combines with J gene TRBJ1-4; D perhaps matches TRBD1 (6 bases). With 5 bases removed from V and 3 bases from J, the gap between germline ends came to 10 bases. The CDR3 consists of 14 residues. CDR1 KGHSH and CDR2 LQKENI come from the germline V gene. The CDR3 is CASSGQNANEKLFF. In nucleotides, the CDR3 is TGTGCCAGCTCAGGACAGAATGCTAATGAAAAACTGTTTTTT.

This chain links TRBV14 with TRBJ1-5; D unresolved. Germline V CDR1 and CDR2: SGHDN, FVKESK. Trimming stripped 2 bases from V and 0 bases from J, with 2 bases between. The CDR3 totals 13 residues. The CDR3 nucleotides are TGTGCCAGCAGCCAAAGTAGCAATCAGCCCCAGCATTTT. Protein product: CASSQSSNQPQHF.